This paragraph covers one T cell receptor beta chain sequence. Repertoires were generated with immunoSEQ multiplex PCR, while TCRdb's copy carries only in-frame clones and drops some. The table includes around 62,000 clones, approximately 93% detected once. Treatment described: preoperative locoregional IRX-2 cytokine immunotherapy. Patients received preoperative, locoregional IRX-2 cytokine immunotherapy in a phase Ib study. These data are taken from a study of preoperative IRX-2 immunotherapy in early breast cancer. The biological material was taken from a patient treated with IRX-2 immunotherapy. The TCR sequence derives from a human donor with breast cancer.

The CDR3 DNA follows: TGCAGTGCTAGAAGGGGAGACGAGCAGTACTTC. Amino acid sequence: CSARRGDEQYF. This rearrangement joins TRBV20-1 to TRBJ2-7; D could derive from TRBD1 or TRBD2 (5 bases each). Trimming left V 2 bases short and J 5 bases short, with 7 bases between. The germline V gene encodes CDR1 DFQATT and CDR2 SNEGSKA (reference sequence). This CDR3 has 11 amino acids.